This is a list of T cell receptor beta chains from one sample in a study of a mutant IDH1 vaccine in newly diagnosed glioma. Sequenced by immunoSEQ multiplex PCR; TCRdb stores in-frame clones only, minus some. This sample has tens of thousands of clones, with 83% found just once. Sequenced material: PBMCs, taken from a glioma patient treated with radiotherapy, temozolomide or both. These receptor sequences come from a woman between 45 and 65 years old with glioma. CDR3s include the opening cysteine and the closing phenylalanine or tryptophan. The order of the fields is V gene, J gene, clone size, D gene, CDR3 protein, CDR3 DNA. A D gene is named only where the DNA matches it firmly. Clone size is stated in some rows and not others, as once, few, many or a class when expanded.

V gene: TRBV30
J gene: TRBJ2-7
clone size: .
D gene: TRBD1
CDR3 protein: CAWSVTGQGAYEQYF
CDR3 DNA: TGTGCCTGGAGTGTAACGGGACAGGGGGCCTACGAGCAGTACTTC

V gene: TRBV15
J gene: TRBJ1-5
clone size: few
D gene: .
CDR3 protein: CATSRDNQAQHF
CDR3 DNA: TGTGCCACCAGCAGAGATAATCAGGCCCAGCATTTT

V gene: TRBV2
J gene: TRBJ1-6
clone size: .
D gene: .
CDR3 protein: CASTYQRGTYNSPLHF
CDR3 DNA: TGTGCCAGCACCTATCAACGGGGCACCTATAATTCACCCCTCCACTTT

V gene: TRBV9
J gene: TRBJ2-3
clone size: .
D gene: .
CDR3 protein: CASSVGQAFTDTQYF
CDR3 DNA: TGTGCCAGCAGCGTAGGTCAGGCCTTCACAGATACGCAGTATTTT

V gene: TRBV2
J gene: TRBJ2-3
clone size: .
D gene: TRBD1
CDR3 protein: CASSETTGRLDTQYF
CDR3 DNA: TGTGCCAGCAGTGAAACGACAGGGCGGCTGGATACGCAGTATTTT

V gene: TRBV7-2
J gene: TRBJ1-1
clone size: .
D gene: .
CDR3 protein: CASSDPGGWIRYTEAFF
CDR3 DNA: TGTGCCAGCAGCGATCCGGGGGGGTGGATCAGGTACACTGAAGCTTTCTTT

V gene: TRBV18
J gene: TRBJ1-1
clone size: few
D gene: .
CDR3 protein: CASSIDSHTEAFF
CDR3 DNA: TGTGCCAGCTCAATCGACAGTCACACTGAAGCTTTCTTT

V gene: TRBV7-9
J gene: TRBJ1-6
clone size: .
D gene: TRBD1
CDR3 protein: CASSYGTGRSPLHF
CDR3 DNA: TGTGCCAGCAGCTACGGGACAGGGCGCTCACCCCTCCACTTT

V gene: TRBV7-2
J gene: TRBJ2-7
clone size: .
D gene: .
CDR3 protein: CASSPNFLSSYEQYF
CDR3 DNA: TGTGCCAGCAGCCCGAACTTTCTTAGCTCCTACGAGCAGTACTTC

V gene: TRBV2
J gene: TRBJ1-1
clone size: few
D gene: .
CDR3 protein: CASSVEWAFF
CDR3 DNA: TGTGCCAGCAGTGTCGAATGGGCTTTCTTT

V gene: TRBV9
J gene: TRBJ2-3
clone size: .
D gene: .
CDR3 protein: CASSAGTGATDTQYF
CDR3 DNA: TGTGCCAGCAGCGCAGGGACGGGGGCCACAGATACGCAGTATTTT

V gene: TRBV11-2
J gene: TRBJ2-1
clone size: .
D gene: TRBD2
CDR3 protein: CASRKAGFSYNEQFF
CDR3 DNA: TGTGCCAGCAGGAAAGCGGGATTCTCCTACAATGAGCAGTTCTTC

V gene: TRBV2
J gene: TRBJ1-6
clone size: .
D gene: .
CDR3 protein: CASSAGDSPLHF
CDR3 DNA: TGTGCCAGCAGTGCCGGGGATTCACCCCTCCACTTT

V gene: TRBV6-4
J gene: TRBJ2-3
clone size: .
D gene: TRBD1
CDR3 protein: CASSDSTGGPDTQYF
CDR3 DNA: TGTGCCAGCAGTGACTCGACAGGGGGCCCAGATACGCAGTATTTT

V gene: TRBV7-2
J gene: TRBJ2-1
clone size: .
D gene: .
CDR3 protein: CASSQGSGNNEQFF
CDR3 DNA: TGTGCCAGCAGCCAAGGCAGCGGTAACAATGAGCAGTTCTTC

V gene: TRBV5-1
J gene: TRBJ2-5
clone size: .
D gene: TRBD1
CDR3 protein: CASSSGRGQGIETQYF
CDR3 DNA: TGCGCCAGCAGCTCGGGACGGGGACAGGGGATAGAGACCCAGTACTTC

V gene: TRBV19
J gene: TRBJ2-3
clone size: .
D gene: TRBD2
CDR3 protein: CASSIGGAGGRTDTQYF
CDR3 DNA: TGTGCCAGTAGTATAGGCGGAGCGGGGGGGCGCACAGATACGCAGTATTTT

V gene: TRBV27
J gene: TRBJ2-5
clone size: .
D gene: .
CDR3 protein: CASSLVLASGETQYF
CDR3 DNA: TGTGCCAGCAGTTTAGTCCTAGCTTCAGGGGAGACCCAGTACTTC

V gene: TRBV9
J gene: TRBJ1-3
clone size: .
D gene: .
CDR3 protein: CASSVDSNTIYF
CDR3 DNA: TGTGCCAGCAGCGTAGACTCCAACACCATATATTTT

V gene: TRBV9
J gene: TRBJ1-5
clone size: .
D gene: .
CDR3 protein: CASSVGGVNQPQHF
CDR3 DNA: TGTGCCAGCAGCGTAGGGGGAGTTAATCAGCCCCAGCATTTT

V gene: TRBV5-1
J gene: TRBJ1-2
clone size: .
D gene: TRBD1
CDR3 protein: CASSLGQGLDYGYTF
CDR3 DNA: TGCGCCAGCAGCTTGGGACAGGGTCTGGACTATGGCTACACCTTC

V gene: TRBV4-1
J gene: TRBJ1-2
clone size: .
D gene: .
CDR3 protein: CASSQDRVHYGYTF
CDR3 DNA: TGCGCCAGCAGCCAAGACAGGGTCCACTATGGCTACACCTTC

V gene: TRBV5-1
J gene: TRBJ1-1
clone size: few
D gene: .
CDR3 protein: CASSRLDTEAFF
CDR3 DNA: TGCGCCAGCAGCCGCTTGGACACTGAAGCTTTCTTT

V gene: TRBV7-9
J gene: TRBJ2-3
clone size: .
D gene: .
CDR3 protein: CASSPTGTDTQYF
CDR3 DNA: TGTGCCAGCAGCCCGACAGGCACAGATACGCAGTATTTT

V gene: TRBV27
J gene: TRBJ2-1
clone size: medium-sized
D gene: TRBD2
CDR3 protein: CASSPGLEIYNEQFF
CDR3 DNA: TGTGCCAGCAGCCCGGGACTAGAGATCTACAATGAGCAGTTCTTC

V gene: TRBV29-1
J gene: TRBJ1-1
clone size: few
D gene: .
CDR3 protein: CSGSYGVTEAFF
CDR3 DNA: TGCAGCGGGTCGTACGGGGTGACTGAAGCTTTCTTT

V gene: TRBV6-4
J gene: TRBJ1-1
clone size: few
D gene: .
CDR3 protein: CASRPTGTTEAFF
CDR3 DNA: TGTGCCAGCAGACCCACAGGGACCACTGAAGCTTTCTTT

V gene: TRBV6-5
J gene: TRBJ2-2
clone size: .
D gene: .
CDR3 protein: CASRPPNFGTGELFF
CDR3 DNA: TGTGCCAGCAGACCCCCAAACTTCGGGACCGGGGAGCTGTTTTTT

V gene: TRBV2
J gene: TRBJ1-1
clone size: .
D gene: .
CDR3 protein: CASRSGDPGHTEAFF
CDR3 DNA: TGTGCCAGCAGGTCCGGGGACCCAGGGCACACTGAAGCTTTCTTT

V gene: TRBV23-1
J gene: TRBJ1-5
clone size: few
D gene: .
CDR3 protein: CASTEEGGNQPQHF
CDR3 DNA: TGCGCCAGCACCGAAGAAGGGGGCAATCAGCCCCAGCATTTT

V gene: TRBV19
J gene: TRBJ2-2
clone size: .
D gene: .
CDR3 protein: CASSIASRGTGELFF
CDR3 DNA: TGTGCCAGTAGTATAGCAAGTAGAGGCACCGGGGAGCTGTTTTTT

V gene: TRBV19
J gene: TRBJ1-4
clone size: .
D gene: .
CDR3 protein: CASSSGGNEKLFF
CDR3 DNA: TGTGCCAGTAGTAGCGGGGGTAATGAAAAACTGTTTTTT

V gene: TRBV7-8
J gene: TRBJ2-5
clone size: .
D gene: .
CDR3 protein: CASSQLGGAADQYF
CDR3 DNA: TGTGCCAGCAGCCAGTTGGGGGGGGCCGCGGACCAGTACTTC

V gene: TRBV30
J gene: TRBJ1-2
clone size: .
D gene: .
CDR3 protein: CAWSDHTILYGYTF
CDR3 DNA: TGTGCCTGGAGTGACCACACGATTCTCTATGGCTACACCTTC

V gene: TRBV20-1
J gene: TRBJ1-2
clone size: .
D gene: .
CDR3 protein: CSARDMGTSFF
CDR3 DNA: TGCAGTGCTAGAGACATGGGGACATCCTTCTTC

V gene: TRBV5-1
J gene: TRBJ2-1
clone size: .
D gene: .
CDR3 protein: CASSLEAQGTYNEQFF
CDR3 DNA: TGCGCCAGCAGCTTGGAAGCACAGGGCACGTACAATGAGCAGTTCTTC

V gene: TRBV4-1
J gene: TRBJ1-5
clone size: .
D gene: .
CDR3 protein: CASSHRRATNQPQHF
CDR3 DNA: TGCGCCAGCAGCCACCGAAGGGCTACCAATCAGCCCCAGCATTTT

V gene: TRBV10-3
J gene: TRBJ2-6
clone size: .
D gene: .
CDR3 protein: CAISGTSVVSGANVLTF
CDR3 DNA: TGTGCCATCAGTGGAACATCTGTGGTCTCTGGGGCCAACGTCCTGACTTTC

V gene: TRBV19
J gene: TRBJ2-1
clone size: .
D gene: .
CDR3 protein: CASSRADSYNEQFF
CDR3 DNA: TGTGCCAGTAGTCGGGCCGACTCCTACAATGAGCAGTTCTTC

V gene: TRBV10-1
J gene: TRBJ2-2
clone size: few
D gene: .
CDR3 protein: CASSGWRSGELFF
CDR3 DNA: TGCGCCAGCAGTGGTTGGAGGTCCGGGGAGCTGTTTTTT

V gene: TRBV9
J gene: TRBJ1-2
clone size: .
D gene: .
CDR3 protein: CASSVDTGRYGYTF
CDR3 DNA: TGTGCCAGCAGCGTAGATACAGGGAGGTATGGCTACACCTTC

V gene: TRBV2
J gene: TRBJ2-1
clone size: once
D gene: TRBD1
CDR3 protein: CATGQGFNEQFF
CDR3 DNA: TGTGCCACCGGACAGGGTTTCAATGAGCAGTTCTTC

V gene: TRBV5-1
J gene: TRBJ1-2
clone size: .
D gene: TRBD1
CDR3 protein: CASSSTGGGYGYTF
CDR3 DNA: TGCGCCAGCAGCTCGACAGGGGGCGGCTATGGCTACACCTTC

V gene: TRBV5-1
J gene: TRBJ1-4
clone size: few
D gene: .
CDR3 protein: CASSLAPPGTNEKLFF
CDR3 DNA: TGCGCCAGCAGCTTGGCCCCGCCGGGAACTAATGAAAAACTGTTTTTT

V gene: TRBV2
J gene: TRBJ1-6
clone size: .
D gene: TRBD1
CDR3 protein: CASRAPDRYSPLHF
CDR3 DNA: TGTGCCAGCAGGGCCCCGGACAGGTATTCACCCCTCCACTTT

V gene: TRBV6-6
J gene: TRBJ1-4
clone size: .
D gene: .
CDR3 protein: CASSYSTATNEKLFF
CDR3 DNA: TGTGCCAGCAGTTACTCTACCGCAACTAATGAAAAACTGTTTTTT

V gene: TRBV19
J gene: TRBJ1-1
clone size: .
D gene: .
CDR3 protein: CASSIGSRPNTEAFF
CDR3 DNA: TGTGCCAGTAGTATAGGCTCCCGGCCGAACACTGAAGCTTTCTTT

V gene: TRBV25-1
J gene: TRBJ1-2
clone size: .
D gene: .
CDR3 protein: CASSEPSYSNYGYTF
CDR3 DNA: TGTGCCAGCAGTGAGCCCAGCTACTCTAACTATGGCTACACCTTC

V gene: TRBV7-2
J gene: TRBJ2-3
clone size: .
D gene: .
CDR3 protein: CASSFRGVATDTQYF
CDR3 DNA: TGTGCCAGCAGCTTCAGAGGGGTGGCCACAGATACGCAGTATTTT

V gene: TRBV7-2
J gene: TRBJ2-3
clone size: .
D gene: .
CDR3 protein: CASSFYRNTDTQYF
CDR3 DNA: TGTGCCAGCAGCTTTTACAGGAATACAGATACGCAGTATTTT

V gene: TRBV5-1
J gene: TRBJ1-1
clone size: .
D gene: .
CDR3 protein: CASSLAQGGEAFF
CDR3 DNA: TGCGCCAGCAGCTTGGCTCAGGGAGGTGAAGCTTTCTTT

V gene: TRBV5-4
J gene: TRBJ1-2
clone size: once
D gene: .
CDR3 protein: CASSLGQGNHF
CDR3 DNA: TGTGCCAGCAGCTTGGGGCAGGGAAACCACTTC

V gene: TRBV11-2
J gene: TRBJ1-2
clone size: once
D gene: .
CDR3 protein: CASSPRTTSAYGYTF
CDR3 DNA: TGTGCCAGCAGCCCGAGGACGACAAGCGCCTATGGCTACACCTTC

V gene: TRBV27
J gene: TRBJ1-1
clone size: once
D gene: .
CDR3 protein: CASRGRASVSNTEAFF
CDR3 DNA: TGTGCCAGCAGAGGTAGAGCCTCAGTCTCTAACACTGAAGCTTTCTTT

V gene: TRBV6-5
J gene: TRBJ1-1
clone size: .
D gene: TRBD1
CDR3 protein: CASRLLETGGTEAFF
CDR3 DNA: TGTGCCAGCAGACTCCTTGAGACAGGGGGTACTGAAGCTTTCTTT

V gene: TRBV19
J gene: TRBJ1-4
clone size: .
D gene: .
CDR3 protein: CASSRTATNEKLFF
CDR3 DNA: TGTGCCAGTAGTAGGACAGCAACTAATGAAAAACTGTTTTTT

V gene: TRBV20-1
J gene: TRBJ2-7
clone size: .
D gene: .
CDR3 protein: CSAKVLYEQYF
CDR3 DNA: TGCAGTGCCAAAGTCCTCTACGAGCAGTACTTC

V gene: TRBV7-9
J gene: TRBJ2-7
clone size: .
D gene: TRBD1
CDR3 protein: CASSSGTGVEQYF
CDR3 DNA: TGTGCCAGCAGCTCAGGGACAGGGGTCGAGCAGTACTTC

V gene: TRBV7-2
J gene: TRBJ2-1
clone size: .
D gene: .
CDR3 protein: CASSWVPGASYNEQFF
CDR3 DNA: TGTGCCAGCAGCTGGGTCCCGGGGGCCTCCTACAATGAGCAGTTCTTC

V gene: TRBV2
J gene: TRBJ1-4
clone size: .
D gene: TRBD1
CDR3 protein: CANRKDRDDEKLFF
CDR3 DNA: TGTGCCAACAGGAAGGACAGGGACGACGAAAAACTGTTTTTT